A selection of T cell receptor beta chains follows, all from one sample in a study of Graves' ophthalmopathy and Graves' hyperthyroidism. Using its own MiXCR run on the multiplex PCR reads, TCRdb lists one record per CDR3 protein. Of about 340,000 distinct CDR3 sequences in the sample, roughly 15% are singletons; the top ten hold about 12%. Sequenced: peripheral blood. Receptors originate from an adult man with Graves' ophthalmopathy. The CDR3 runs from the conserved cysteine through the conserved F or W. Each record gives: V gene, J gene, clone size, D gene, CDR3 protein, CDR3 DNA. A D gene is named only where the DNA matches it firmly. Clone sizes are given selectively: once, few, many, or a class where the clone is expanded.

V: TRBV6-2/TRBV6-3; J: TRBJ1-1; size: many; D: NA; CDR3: CASRQSTKWYMNTEAFF; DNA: TGTGCCAGCAGGCAATCAACGAAGTGGTACATGAACACTGAAGCTTTCTTT
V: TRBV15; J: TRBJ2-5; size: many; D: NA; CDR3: CATSRATYQETQYF; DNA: TGTGCCACCAGCAGAGCGACTTACCAAGAGACCCAGTACTTC
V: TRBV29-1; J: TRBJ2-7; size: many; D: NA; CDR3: CSVNTGCGGEQYF; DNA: TGCAGCGTGAACACAGGGTGCGGAGGCGAGCAGTACTTC
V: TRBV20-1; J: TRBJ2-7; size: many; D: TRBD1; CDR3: CSARDSQGASYEQYF; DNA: TGCAGTGCTAGAGATTCGCAGGGGGCCTCCTACGAGCAGTACTTC
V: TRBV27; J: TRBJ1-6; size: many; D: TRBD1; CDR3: CASKLQGTVNSPLHF; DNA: TGTGCCAGCAAGCTACAGGGGACGGTAAATTCACCCCTCCACTTT
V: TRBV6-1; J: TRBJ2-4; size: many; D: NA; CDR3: CASSEWGQGAYF; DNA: NA
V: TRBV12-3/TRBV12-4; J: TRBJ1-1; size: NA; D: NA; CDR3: CASSFTGRINTEAFF; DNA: TGTGCCAGCAGTTTCACTGGACGGATCAACACTGAAGCTTTCTTT
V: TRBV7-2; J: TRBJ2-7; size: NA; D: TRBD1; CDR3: CASSQPGTGRYEQYF; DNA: TGTGCCAGCAGCCAACCCGGGACAGGGCGATACGAGCAGTACTTC
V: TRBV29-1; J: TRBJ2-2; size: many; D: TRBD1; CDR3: CSAAQGALGTGELFF; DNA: TGCAGCGCCGCTCAGGGGGCTCTGGGCACCGGGGAGCTGTTTTTT
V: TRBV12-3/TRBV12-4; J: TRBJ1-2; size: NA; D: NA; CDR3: CASSSYTSGYTF; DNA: TGTGCCAGCAGTTCCTACACCTCCGGCTACACCTTC
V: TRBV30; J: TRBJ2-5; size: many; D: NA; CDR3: CAWSVRRSETQYF; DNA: TGTGCCTGGAGTGTACGAAGGTCAGAGACCCAGTACTTC
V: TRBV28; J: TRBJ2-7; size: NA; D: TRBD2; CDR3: CASSPGLAGVLSYEQYF; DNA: TGTGCCAGCAGTCCTGGACTAGCGGGAGTCCTATCCTACGAGCAGTACTTC
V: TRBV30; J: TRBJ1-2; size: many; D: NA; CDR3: CAWSVLRGPNYGYTF; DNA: TGTGCCTGGAGTGTACTACGGGGGCCAAACTATGGCTACACCTTC
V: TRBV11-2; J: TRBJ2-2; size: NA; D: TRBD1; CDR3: CASSAGQGARGTGELFF; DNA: TGTGCCAGCAGCGCGGGACAGGGGGCGCGCGGCACCGGGGAGCTGTTTTTT
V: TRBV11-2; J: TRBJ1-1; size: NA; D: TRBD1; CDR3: CASSLRGQGNTEAFF; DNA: TGTGCCAGCAGCTTACGTGGACAGGGAAACACTGAAGCTTTCTTT
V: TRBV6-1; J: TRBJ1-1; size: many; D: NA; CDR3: CASFRPGGRTEAFF; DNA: TGTGCCAGCTTCCGCCCCGGGGGAAGGACTGAAGCTTTCTTT
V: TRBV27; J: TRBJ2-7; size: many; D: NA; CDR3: CASTNLGRSEQYF; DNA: TGTGCCAGCACGAACTTAGGGCGGAGCGAGCAGTACTTC
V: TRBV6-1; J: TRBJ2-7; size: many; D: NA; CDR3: CASSEDGDYEQYF; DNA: TGTGCCAGCAGTGAAGATGGGGACTACGAGCAGTACTTC
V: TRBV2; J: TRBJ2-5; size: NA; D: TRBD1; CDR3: CASTPGQQYQETQYF; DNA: TGTGCCAGCACCCCGGGACAGCAGTACCAAGAGACCCAGTACTTC
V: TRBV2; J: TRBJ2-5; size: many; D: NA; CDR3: CASSVSVSTKTQYF; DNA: TGTGCCAGCAGTGTGTCAGTCAGTACCAAGACCCAGTACTTC
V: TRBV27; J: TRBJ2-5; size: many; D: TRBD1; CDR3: CASSSLTGVGETQYF; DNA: TGTGCCAGCAGTTCTCTTACAGGGGTGGGGGAGACCCAGTACTTC
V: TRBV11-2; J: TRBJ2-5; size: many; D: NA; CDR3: CASSSNTWQQYF; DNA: TGTGCCAGCAGCTCGAATACTTGGCAGCAGTACTTC
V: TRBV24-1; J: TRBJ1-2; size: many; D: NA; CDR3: CATSDRGRF; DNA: TGTGCCACCAGTGACCGGGGCCGCTTC
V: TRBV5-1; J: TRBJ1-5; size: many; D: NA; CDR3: CASSLAGLGNQPQHF; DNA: TGCGCCAGCAGCTTGGCGGGACTGGGCAATCAGCCCCAGCATTTT
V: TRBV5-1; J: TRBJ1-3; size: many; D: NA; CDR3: CASSLGASGNTIYF; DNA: TGCGCCAGCAGCTTGGGGGCCTCTGGAAACACCATATATTTT
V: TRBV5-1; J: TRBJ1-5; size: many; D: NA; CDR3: CASRPSGYSNQPQHF; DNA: TGCGCCAGCAGACCGAGCGGTTATAGCAATCAGCCCCAGCATTTT
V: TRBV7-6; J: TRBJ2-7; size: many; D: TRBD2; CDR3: CASSSIPGLAGEQYF; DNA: TGTGCCAGCAGCTCAATACCTGGACTAGCAGGCGAGCAGTACTTC
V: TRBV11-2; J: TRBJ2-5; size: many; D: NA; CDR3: CASSLLGGGYQETQYF; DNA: TGTGCCAGCAGCTTATTAGGGGGGGGGTACCAAGAGACCCAGTACTTC
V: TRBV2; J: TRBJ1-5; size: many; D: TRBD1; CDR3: CASSERTGGNQPQHF; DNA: TGTGCCAGCAGTGAACGGACAGGGGGCAATCAGCCCCAGCATTTT
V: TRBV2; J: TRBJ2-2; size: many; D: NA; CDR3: CASSDVDIAESTGELFF; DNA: TGTGCCAGCAGTGATGTCGATATCGCCGAGAGTACCGGGGAGCTGTTTTTT
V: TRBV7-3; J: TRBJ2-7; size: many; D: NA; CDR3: CASSLLRTSEQYF; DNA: TGTGCCAGCAGCTTACTTAGGACCTCCGAGCAGTACTTC
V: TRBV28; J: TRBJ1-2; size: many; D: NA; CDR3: CASSLTTNYGYTF; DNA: TGTGCCAGCAGCCTGACAACTAACTATGGCTACACCTTC
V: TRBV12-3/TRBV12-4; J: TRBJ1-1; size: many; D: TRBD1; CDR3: CASSLSGTGGPEAFF; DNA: TGTGCCAGCAGTTTATCGGGGACAGGGGGCCCTGAAGCTTTCTTT
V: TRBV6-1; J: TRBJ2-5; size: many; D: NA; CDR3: CASSQRDRGWGETQYF; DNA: TGTGCCAGCAGTCAAAGGGATAGGGGTTGGGGGGAGACCCAGTACTTC
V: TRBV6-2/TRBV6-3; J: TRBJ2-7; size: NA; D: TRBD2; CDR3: CASSYRGTSGRSDYEQYF; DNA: TGTGCCAGCAGTTATAGGGGGACTAGCGGGAGATCGGACTACGAGCAGTACTTC
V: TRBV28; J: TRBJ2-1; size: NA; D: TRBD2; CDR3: CASVGGRFFGEQFF; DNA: TGTGCCAGCGTAGGCGGGAGGTTCTTTGGTGAGCAGTTCTTC
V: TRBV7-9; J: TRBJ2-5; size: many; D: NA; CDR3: CASSPMEETQYF; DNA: TGTGCCAGCAGCCCCATGGAAGAGACCCAGTACTTC
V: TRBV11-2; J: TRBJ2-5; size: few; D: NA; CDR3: CASSLDSGALGQETQYF; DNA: TGTGCCAGCAGCTTAGATTCAGGGGCGTTGGGCCAAGAGACCCAGTACTTC